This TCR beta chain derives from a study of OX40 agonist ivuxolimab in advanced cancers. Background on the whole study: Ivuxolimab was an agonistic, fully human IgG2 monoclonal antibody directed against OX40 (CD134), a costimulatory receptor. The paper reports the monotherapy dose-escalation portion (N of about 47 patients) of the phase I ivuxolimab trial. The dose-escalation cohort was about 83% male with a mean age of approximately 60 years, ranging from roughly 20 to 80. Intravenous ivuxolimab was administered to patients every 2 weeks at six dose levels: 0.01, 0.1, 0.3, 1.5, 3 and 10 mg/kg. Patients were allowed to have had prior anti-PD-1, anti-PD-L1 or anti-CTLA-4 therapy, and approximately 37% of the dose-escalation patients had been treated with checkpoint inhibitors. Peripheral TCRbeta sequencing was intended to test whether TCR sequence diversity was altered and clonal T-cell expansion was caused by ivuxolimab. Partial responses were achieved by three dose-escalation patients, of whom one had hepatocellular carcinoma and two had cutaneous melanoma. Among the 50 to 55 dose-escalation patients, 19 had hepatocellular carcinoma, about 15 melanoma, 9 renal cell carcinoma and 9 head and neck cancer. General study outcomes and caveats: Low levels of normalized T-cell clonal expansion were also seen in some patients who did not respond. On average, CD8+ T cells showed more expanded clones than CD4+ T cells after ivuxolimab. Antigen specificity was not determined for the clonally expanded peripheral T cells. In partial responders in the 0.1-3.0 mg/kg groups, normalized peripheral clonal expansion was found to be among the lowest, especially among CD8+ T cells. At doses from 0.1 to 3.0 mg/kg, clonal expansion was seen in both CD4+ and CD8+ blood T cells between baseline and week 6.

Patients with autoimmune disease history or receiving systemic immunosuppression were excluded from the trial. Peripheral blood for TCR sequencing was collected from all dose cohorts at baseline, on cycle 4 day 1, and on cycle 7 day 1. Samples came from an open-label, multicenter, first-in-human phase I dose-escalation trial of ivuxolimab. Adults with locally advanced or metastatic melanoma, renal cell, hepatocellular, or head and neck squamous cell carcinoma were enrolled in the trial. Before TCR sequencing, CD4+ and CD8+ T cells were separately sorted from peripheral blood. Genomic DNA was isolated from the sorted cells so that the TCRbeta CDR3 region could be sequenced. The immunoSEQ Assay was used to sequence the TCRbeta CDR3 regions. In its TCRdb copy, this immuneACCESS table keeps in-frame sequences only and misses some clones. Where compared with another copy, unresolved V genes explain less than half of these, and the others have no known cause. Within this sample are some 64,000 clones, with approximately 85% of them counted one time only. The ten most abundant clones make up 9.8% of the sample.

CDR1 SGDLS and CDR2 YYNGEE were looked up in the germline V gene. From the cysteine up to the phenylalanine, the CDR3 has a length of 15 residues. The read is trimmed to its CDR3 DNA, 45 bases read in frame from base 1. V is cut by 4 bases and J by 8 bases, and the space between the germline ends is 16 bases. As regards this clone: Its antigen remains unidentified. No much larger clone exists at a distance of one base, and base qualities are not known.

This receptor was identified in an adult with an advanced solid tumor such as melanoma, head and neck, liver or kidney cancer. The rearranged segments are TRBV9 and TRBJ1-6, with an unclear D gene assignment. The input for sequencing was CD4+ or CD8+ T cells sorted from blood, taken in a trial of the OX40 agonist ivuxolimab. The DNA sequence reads TGTGCCAGCAGCCCCCGAAGAGGCAGAGATTCACCCCTCCACTTT. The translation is CASSPRRGRDSPLHF. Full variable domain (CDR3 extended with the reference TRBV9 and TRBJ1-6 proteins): DSGVTQTPKHLITATGQRVTLRCSPRSGDLSVYWYQQSLDQGLQFLIQYYNGEERAKGNILERFSAQQFPDLHSELNLSSLELGDSALYFCASSPRRGRDSPLHFGNGTRLTVT.